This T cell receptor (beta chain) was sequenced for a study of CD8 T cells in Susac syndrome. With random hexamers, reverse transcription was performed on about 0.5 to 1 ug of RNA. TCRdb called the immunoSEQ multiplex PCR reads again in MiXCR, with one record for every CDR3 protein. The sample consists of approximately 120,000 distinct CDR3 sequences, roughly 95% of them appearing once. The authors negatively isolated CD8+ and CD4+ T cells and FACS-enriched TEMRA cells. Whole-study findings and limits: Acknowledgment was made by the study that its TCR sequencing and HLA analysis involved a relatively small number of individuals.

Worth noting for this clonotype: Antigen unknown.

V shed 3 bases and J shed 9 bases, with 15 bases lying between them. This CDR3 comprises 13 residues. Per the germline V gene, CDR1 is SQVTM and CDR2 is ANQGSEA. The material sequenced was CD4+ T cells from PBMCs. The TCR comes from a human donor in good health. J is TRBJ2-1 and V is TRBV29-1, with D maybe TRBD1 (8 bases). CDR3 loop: CSVDNRGGSEQFF. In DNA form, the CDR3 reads TGCAGCGTTGATAACAGGGGGGGTAGTGAGCAGTTCTTC.